Following are 27 T cell receptor beta chains from one sample sequenced in a study of beta chain features in type 1 diabetes. Study-wide results and caveats: TCRB CDR3s from Type 1 diabetes patients were moderately but significantly shorter in all four CD4+ subsets.

These TCRs' antigens remain unknown. TCRB transcripts that were expressed got sequenced, as all of the isolated RNA had been reverse transcribed. This table comes from immunoSEQ multiplex PCR, and its TCRdb copy is limited to in-frame clones, with some not included. The sample contains roughly 240,000 clones, 24% of which appear only once. The sequenced material came from naive CD4+ T cells from blood. All receptors come from a woman aged 25 to 39 with type 1 diabetes.

The chain uses TRBV19 and TRBJ2-1, with a weak D call TRBD2 (6 bases). V lost 10 bases to trimming and J lost 5 bases, with 18 bases between them. CDR3 length: 14 amino acids. From germline, CDR1 is LNHDA and CDR2 SQIVND (reference sequence). The CDR3 region is CATAEGVFHNEQFF. In DNA form, the CDR3 reads TGTGCCACCGCGGAGGGAGTCTTCCACAATGAGCAGTTCTTC.

This clone was recorded a few times. The V gene is TRBV18, the J gene TRBJ2-3; 7 bases fit TRBD1. V shed 6 bases and J 0 bases; nucleotides not matched to a gene: 6. The CDR3 totals 15 residues. Germline-derived CDR1 and CDR2 are KGHSH and LQKENI. This CDR3 is CASSPGDSSTDTQYF. In DNA form, the CDR3 reads TGTGCCAGCTCCCCCGGGGACAGTAGCACAGATACGCAGTATTTT.

V and J are TRBV29-1 and TRBJ2-7; 7 bases match TRBD1. The ends lost 8 bases at V and 2 bases at J; junction bases unmatched: 9. The CDR3 has 13 amino acids. In germline, CDR1 is SQVTM, CDR2 ANQGSEA. This chain's CDR3 is CSIGQVGTYEQYF. CDR3 coding DNA: TGCAGCATTGGACAGGTTGGCACCTACGAGCAGTACTTC.

This clone has a handful of counts. The chain carries TRBV19 and TRBJ1-2; 9 bases are a match to TRBD1. V lost 7 bases and J lost 7; bases outside the gene matches: 7. This CDR3 comprises 13 residues. CDR1 is LNHDA, CDR2 SQIVND, per germline (reference sequence). The CDR3, as DNA: TGTGCCAGTAATACCGGGACAGGGATTGGCTACACCTTC. This sequence encodes CASNTGTGIGYTF. Full variable domain (rest looked up from reference TRBV19 and TRBJ1-2): DGGITQSPKYLFRKEGQNVTLSCEQNLNHDAMYWYRQDPGQGLRLIYYSQIVNDFQKGDIAEGYSVSREKKESFPLTVTSAQKNPTAFYLCASNTGTGIGYTFGSGTRLTVV.

This clone was seen a handful of times. This sequence joins TRBV29-1 and TRBJ2-5; 12 nucleotides line up with TRBD2. Germline CDR1 and CDR2: SQVTM and ANQGSEA. V was pared by 4 bases and J by 5 bases, with 5 bases of the junction left unmatched. The CDR3 is 14 residues long. The CDR3 loop reads CSVVLAGGLETQYF. CDR3 in DNA: TGCAGCGTTGTCCTAGCGGGAGGGTTGGAGACCCAGTACTTC.

The chain joins TRBV19 to TRBJ1-2, with TRBD1 matching 9 bases. The V segment lost 4 bases and the J segment 6 bases; nucleotides outside the gene matches: 9. CDR3 length equals 15 residues. The V gene's germline CDR1 is LNHDA and CDR2 SQIVND (reference sequence). The CDR3 DNA is TGTGCCAGTAGTAGACAGGGGGATCCGAATAATGGCTACACCTTC. Its protein is CASSRQGDPNNGYTF.

The sample holds a few counts of this clone. The V call is TRBV30, the J call TRBJ2-3, with no clear D. V lost 0 bases and J lost 2, with 9 bases in between. Germline V gives CDR1 GTSNPN, CDR2 SVGIG (reference sequence). The CDR3 length is 14 residues. The CDR3 coding sequence is TGTGCCTGGAGTGTATACTCCTACACAGATACGCAGTATTTT. Translation: CAWSVYSYTDTQYF.

V is TRBV14 and J is TRBJ2-1; D not certain. Trimming stripped 2 bases from V and 4 bases from J, with 9 bases between. Germline V lookup: CDR1 SGHDN, CDR2 FVKESK. The CDR3 spans 14 residues. In DNA form, the CDR3 reads TGTGCCAGCAGCCAATCTCCGGAGTACAATGAGCAGTTCTTC. The encoded protein is CASSQSPEYNEQFF.

V is TRBV28 and J is TRBJ2-3; 12 bases agree with TRBD1. Germline trimming cut 4 bases from V and 6 bases from J; bases unmatched to any gene: 8. CDR1 and CDR2 from the germline V gene are MDHEN and SYDVKM. The CDR3 totals 16 residues. In DNA, the CDR3 is TGTGCCAGCAGTTCAACGGGACAGGGGGCTACGGATACGCAGTATTTT. Amino acids: CASSSTGQGATDTQYF.

In this sample, this clone turned up a few times. For the CDR3, the DNA is TGTGCCAGCAGACATCAGACTACGGCCTACGAGCAGTACTTC. It encodes CASRHQTTAYEQYF. This sequence joins TRBV28 and TRBJ2-7; TRBD2 is a possible D gene (5 bases). V lost 6 bases and J 2 bases, leaving 14 bases between the germline ends. Germline CDR1 is MDHEN and CDR2 is SYDVKM. The CDR3 length is 14 residues.

In its sample, this clone was seen a few times. This chain connects TRBV14 to TRBJ2-3; D unresolved. Germline assignment: CDR1 SGHDN and CDR2 FVKESK. Trimming removed 1 base at V and 2 bases at J, with 7 bases between. The CDR3 length is 14 residues. CDR3 nucleotides: TGTGCCAGCAGCCAAGGACTTCCCACAGATACGCAGTATTTT. Amino acid sequence: CASSQGLPTDTQYF.

This sequence joins TRBV5-6 and TRBJ1-1; tentative D call: TRBD1 (5 bases). CDR1 and CDR2 (germline): SGHDT, YYEEEE. CDR3 length: 12 residues. The ends were cut back, 4 bases at V and 8 bases at J, with 12 bases in the middle. The CDR3 reads CASSLSTDEAFF. Here the CDR3 DNA reads TGTGCCAGCAGCCTTTCGACAGACGAAGCTTTCTTT.

In the case of this clone: In the same sample, other DNA sequences code for this CDR3. This chain joins TRBV9 and TRBJ2-1; the D is unclear. CDR1 is SGDLS, CDR2 YYNGEE, per germline. The V end was cut by 2 bases, the J end by 0 bases, with 6 bases between. CDR3 size: 14 residues. CDR3 sequence (DNA): TGTGCCAGCAGCGTTTCGAGCTCCTACAATGAGCAGTTCTTC. Encoded protein: CASSVSSSYNEQFF.

This clone was seen a few times. This sequence joins TRBV9 and TRBJ1-1, with TRBD1 as a possible D gene (5 bases). CDR1 is SGDLS, CDR2 YYNGEE, per germline. The CDR3 loop spans 14 amino acids. Trimming removed 2 bases at V and 4 bases at J, with 12 bases between. As DNA, the CDR3 is TGTGCCAGCAGCGTTACTGCGGGGGGCACTGAAGCTTTCTTT. Its translation is CASSVTAGGTEAFF.

This clone came up a few times. The rearrangement links TRBV30 to TRBJ2-5; D is perhaps TRBD2 (5 bases). This CDR3 region has 13 residues. CDR1 and CDR2 (germline): GTSNPN, SVGIG (reference sequence). The V and J ends lost 1 base and 1 base respectively, with 7 bases between them. The CDR3 DNA sequence: TGTGCCTGGAGTGGTAGCGCCCAAGAGACCCAGTACTTC. It encodes CAWSGSAQETQYF.

In this sample, this clone turned up a few times. The chain links TRBV5-1 to TRBJ2-7, with 10 bases that match TRBD2. With V trimmed by 0 bases and J by 4 bases, 7 bases remained unmatched. The CDR3 is made up of 16 amino acids. The V gene's germline CDR1 is SGHRS and CDR2 YFSETQ. As DNA, the CDR3 is TGCGCCAGCAGCTTGGAGGCTAGCGGGAGAGCGTACGAGCAGTACTTC. Translating gives CASSLEASGRAYEQYF. Variable domain in full (rest from reference TRBV5-1 and TRBJ2-7): KAGVTQTPRYLIKTRGQQVTLSCSPISGHRSVSWYQQTPGQGLQFLFEYFSETQRNKGNFPGRFSGRQFSNSRSEMNVSTLELGDSALYLCASSLEASGRAYEQYFGPGTRLTVT.

This clone has a handful of counts. V usage is TRBV15 and J usage is TRBJ2-1; 12 bases line up with TRBD2. The CDR3 has 15 residues. Per the germline V gene, CDR1 is LNHNV and CDR2 is YYDKDF (reference sequence). V dropped 3 bases and J dropped 6; count of bases not matched to a gene: 3. The CDR3 loop reads CATSSGLAGINEQFF. As DNA, the CDR3 is TGTGCCACCAGCAGTGGACTAGCGGGAATCAATGAGCAGTTCTTC.

The table lists this clone with a few counts. J is TRBJ2-5 and V is TRBV7-2, with D possibly TRBD2 on 6 matching bases. CDR1 is SGHTA and CDR2 is FQGNSA in the germline V gene. There are 15 residues in the CDR3. The ends were cut back, 4 bases at V and 3 bases at J, with 15 bases in the middle. CDR3 residues: CASSWRSGTKETQYF. In DNA form, the CDR3 reads TGTGCCAGCAGCTGGCGTAGCGGAACAAAAGAGACCCAGTACTTC.

Remarks on this clone: The sample contains more than one DNA sequence encoding this CDR3. The chain couples TRBV30 to TRBJ1-1; weak D call: TRBD1 (5 bases). Germline V gene data show CDR1 as GTSNPN and CDR2 as SVGIG (reference sequence). V was trimmed by 0 bases and J by 2 bases, leaving 7 bases between them. The CDR3 covers 13 residues. The CDR3 loop reads CAWSVGVNTEAFF. In nucleotides, the CDR3 is TGTGCCTGGAGTGTAGGGGTCAACACTGAAGCTTTCTTT. The full variable domain, with the rest looked up from reference TRBV30 and TRBJ1-1, is SQTIHQWPATLVQPVGSPLSLECTVEGTSNPNLYWYRQAAGRGLQLLFYSVGIGQISSEVPQNLSASRPQDRQFILSSKKLLLSDSGFYLCAWSVGVNTEAFFGQGTRLTVV.

This rearrangement joins TRBV7-9 to TRBJ1-4; D is uncertain. The CDR3 consists of 13 residues. The V gene's germline CDR1 is SEHNR and CDR2 FQNEAQ (reference sequence). Trimming stripped 5 bases from V and 5 bases from J, with 9 bases between. CDR3 DNA sequence: TGTGCCAGCAGCACTGAACAGAATGAAAAACTGTTTTTT. It specifies CASSTEQNEKLFF.

This clone was found a few times. The V call is TRBV11-2, the J call TRBJ2-1; 7 positions match TRBD1. This CDR3 has 18 amino acids. CDR1 is SGHAT and CDR2 is FQNNGV in the germline V gene. V dropped 6 bases and J dropped 0; count of bases not matched to a gene: 14. The CDR3 DNA reads as TGTGCCAGCAGTTTCTACAGGGGTCAGAGAAGCTCCTACAATGAGCAGTTCTTC. Its translation is CASSFYRGQRSSYNEQFF.

The V gene is TRBV28, the J gene TRBJ1-5; 7 bases are a match to TRBD1. The CDR3 is 12 amino acids. The V and J ends lost 5 bases and 15 bases, in that order; junction bases with no gene match: 10. CDR1 and CDR2 from the germline V gene are MDHEN and SYDVKM. CDR3 coding DNA: TGTGCCAGCAGTCTACAGGGGTATGATCGGCATTTT. Its translation is CASSLQGYDRHF.

This clone was counted only a few times. V and J are TRBV18 and TRBJ2-6; no reliable D call. Germline CDR1 reads KGHSH; CDR2 reads LQKENI. This CDR3 spans 15 amino acids. V was shortened by 2 bases and J by 0 bases, with 5 bases between the two germline ends. CDR3: CASSPEISGANVLTF. CDR3 in DNA: TGTGCCAGCTCACCAGAGATCTCTGGGGCCAACGTCCTGACTTTC. Together with reference TRBV18 and TRBJ2-6, the CDR3 gives the full variable domain: NAGVMQNPRHLVRRRGQEARLRCSPMKGHSHVYWYRQLPEEGLKFMVYLQKENIIDESGMPKERFSAEFPKEGPSILRIQQVVRGDSAAYFCASSPEISGANVLTFGAGSRLTVL.

This chain connects TRBV30 to TRBJ2-4; D not resolved. Deletions cut 4 bases from V and 0 bases from J, with 10 bases between. This CDR3 contains 14 residues. Germline values: CDR1 GTSNPN, CDR2 SVGIG (reference sequence). DNA for the CDR3: TGTGCCTGGACGTCCTTTATAGCCAAAAACATTCAGTACTTC. Amino acid sequence: CAWTSFIAKNIQYF.

J is TRBJ1-2 and V is TRBV7-6; D is ambiguous. The CDR3 runs 13 residues. The V end lost 1 base, the J end lost 5 bases, and 8 bases lay between the germline ends. Germline V gene lookup returns CDR1 SGHVS and CDR2 FNYEAQ. CDR3 nucleotides: TGTGCCAGCAGCTTAGGGAGGATTTATGGCTACACCTTC. Translated: CASSLGRIYGYTF. The whole variable domain, filled in from reference TRBV7-6 and TRBJ1-2, reads GAGVSQSPRYKVTKRGQDVALRCDPISGHVSLYWYRQALGQGPEFLTYFNYEAQQDKSGLPNDRFSAERPEGSISTLTIQRTEQRDSAMYRCASSLGRIYGYTFGSGTRLTVV.

The chain recombines TRBV27 with TRBJ1-2; unclear D gene. V lost 6 bases and J lost 4, with 15 bases in between. Germline-derived CDR1 and CDR2 are MNHEY and SMNVEV (reference sequence). The CDR3 has 14 amino acids. Here the CDR3 reads CASSPITEFYGYTF. The CDR3 DNA is TGTGCCAGCAGCCCCATCACGGAGTTCTATGGCTACACCTTC.

The chain carries TRBV28 and TRBJ2-5; D perhaps matches TRBD1 (6 bases). V lost 4 bases and J 4 bases, leaving 16 bases between the germline ends. The V gene's germline CDR1 is MDHEN and CDR2 SYDVKM. The CDR3 spans 15 residues. CDR3 sequence (DNA): TGTGCCAGCAGTTGGGAGACGGACAGACCAGAGACCCAGTACTTC. It yields the protein CASSWETDRPETQYF.